This T cell receptor (beta chain) was sequenced in a study of blood T cell repertoires in COVID-19. Study background: The United States, Italy and Spain supplied acute and convalescent COVID-19 samples.

Recruits, aged about 18 to 89 years, lived in approximately 26 US areas. Membership in each cohort depended on participant-reported clinical history. Cohort 3 donors were reported recovered after two negative PCRs, clearance, or symptom resolution. The CDR3 totals 17 residues. After removal of 2 bases from V and 6 bases from J, the junction contained 15 bases not matched to a gene. Germline CDR1 reads SGHKS; CDR2 reads YYEKEE (reference sequence). TCRdb keeps only in-frame clones here, not all; method: immunoSEQ multiplex PCR. Of roughly 250,000 clones listed, about 85% are singletons. The TCR originated in a woman between 50 and 59 years old who had recovered from COVID-19. The V call is TRBV5-5, the J call TRBJ2-7; 9 bases fit TRBD2. The sample was PBMCs or T cells enriched from blood (not recorded which). CDR3 DNA sequence: TGTGCCAGCAGCTTCGGGCCTAGCGGGACCGGAAGTTCCGAGCAGTACTTC. Its translation is CASSFGPSGTGSSEQYF.